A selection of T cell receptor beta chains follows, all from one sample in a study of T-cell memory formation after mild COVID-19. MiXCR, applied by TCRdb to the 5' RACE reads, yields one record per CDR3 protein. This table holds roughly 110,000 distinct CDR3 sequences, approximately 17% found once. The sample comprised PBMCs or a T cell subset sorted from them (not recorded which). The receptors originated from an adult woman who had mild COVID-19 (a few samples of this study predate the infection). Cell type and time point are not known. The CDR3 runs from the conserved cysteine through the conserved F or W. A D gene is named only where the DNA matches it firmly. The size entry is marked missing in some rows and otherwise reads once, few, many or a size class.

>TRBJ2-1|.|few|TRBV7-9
CASDGGGDNEQFF
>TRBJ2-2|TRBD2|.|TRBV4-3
CASSQLRTSGEDTGELFF
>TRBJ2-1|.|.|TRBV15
CATRVTSYNEQFF
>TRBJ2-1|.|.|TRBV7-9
CASSSLGGLYNEQFF
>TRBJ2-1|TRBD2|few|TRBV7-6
CASSLARTSGGAGSYNEQFF
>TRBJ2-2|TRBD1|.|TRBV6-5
CASSYGQAGTGELFF
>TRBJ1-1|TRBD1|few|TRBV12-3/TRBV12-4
CASSLPGTGEASTEAFF
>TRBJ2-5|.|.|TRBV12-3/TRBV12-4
CASRWFEETQYF
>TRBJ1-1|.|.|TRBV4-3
CASSLSVRLGTEAFF
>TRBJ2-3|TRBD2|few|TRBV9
CASSVGSGGAGDTQYF
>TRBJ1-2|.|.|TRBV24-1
CATSGGYGYTF
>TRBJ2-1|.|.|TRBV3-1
CASRETSGYNEQFF
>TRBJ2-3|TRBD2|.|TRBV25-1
CASSDRKGIAGPSTDTQYF
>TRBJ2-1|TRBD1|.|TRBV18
CASSHKDRDNEQFF
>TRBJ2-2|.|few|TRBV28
CASSLRAVNTNTGELFF
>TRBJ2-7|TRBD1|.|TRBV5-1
CASSLVGTGDEQYF
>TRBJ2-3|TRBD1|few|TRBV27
CASSPLRTGGVTDTQYF
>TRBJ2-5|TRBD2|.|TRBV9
CASSVETRGAGGLPTQYF